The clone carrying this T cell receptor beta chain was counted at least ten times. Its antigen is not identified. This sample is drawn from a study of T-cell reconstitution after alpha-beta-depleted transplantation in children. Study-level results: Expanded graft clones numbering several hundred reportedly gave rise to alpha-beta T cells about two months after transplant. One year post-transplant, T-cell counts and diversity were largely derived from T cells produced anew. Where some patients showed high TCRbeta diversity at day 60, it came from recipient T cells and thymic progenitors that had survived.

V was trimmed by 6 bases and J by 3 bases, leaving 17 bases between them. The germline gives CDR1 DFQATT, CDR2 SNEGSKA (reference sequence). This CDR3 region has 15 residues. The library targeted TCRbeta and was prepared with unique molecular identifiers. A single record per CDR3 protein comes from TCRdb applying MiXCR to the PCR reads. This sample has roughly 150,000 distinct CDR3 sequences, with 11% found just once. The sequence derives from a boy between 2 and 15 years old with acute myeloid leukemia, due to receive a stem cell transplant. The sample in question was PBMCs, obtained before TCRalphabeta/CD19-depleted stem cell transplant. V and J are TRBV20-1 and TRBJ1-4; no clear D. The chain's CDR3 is CSAPASGGANEKLFF. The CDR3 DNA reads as TGCAGTGCCCCCGCCTCAGGTGGGGCTAATGAAAAACTGTTTTTT.